One sample yielded the 26 T cell receptor beta chains listed below, sequenced in a study of blood T cells in healthy people across ages. The use of a sample-barcoded 5' primer and a J-beta primer mix characterized a second PCR of roughly 6 to 11 cycles. TCRdb passed the 5' RACE reads through MiXCR, listing each CDR3 protein once. Of under 2 million distinct CDR3 sequences listed, roughly 32% are singletons. The sample taken for sequencing was blood. The receptor set was obtained from a woman aged 25 to 39 in good health.

This clonotype was recorded a few times. J is TRBJ2-3 and V is TRBV20-1, with TRBD2 matching over 8 bases. Trimming removed 3 bases from V and 5 bases from J; junction bases left unmatched: 7. The CDR3 has 14 amino acids. Germline CDR1 is DFQATT and CDR2 is SNEGSKA (reference sequence). The CDR3 is CSASLSGGRDTQYF. The DNA for the CDR3 is TGCAGTGCTAGCCTAAGCGGGGGTAGAGATACGCAGTATTTT.

The table lists this clonotype with a count of one. A much larger clone sits a single nucleotide away, making a read error possible. The chain recombines TRBV27 with TRBJ1-2, with 11 bases identical to TRBD1. Germline V CDR1 and CDR2: MNHEY, SMNVEV (reference sequence). This CDR3 spans 17 amino acids. With 5 bases clipped from V and 6 bases from J, the junction kept 14 bases outside the gene matches. CDR3 region: CASSPRDRGSHPDGYTF. CDR3 DNA: TGTGCCAGCAGTCCCCGGGACAGGGGGTCCCATCCGGATGGCTACACCTTC.

Remarks on this clonotype: This may be a read error: a much more frequent sequence differs by one nucleotide. The V gene is TRBV20-1, the J gene TRBJ1-1, with no clear D. Germline-derived CDR1 and CDR2 are DFQATT and SNEGSKA (reference sequence). This CDR3 region has 14 residues. The CDR3 coding sequence is TGCAGTGCTGGAGATGACCGCACTGCTACTGAAGCTTTCTTT. Amino acid sequence: CSAGDDRTATEAFF.

Of note for this clonotype: The junction shows a germline mismatch at one end, possibly a read error. The chain joins TRBV5-1 to TRBJ2-1, with a tentative D call TRBD1 (6 bases). Germline CDR1 and CDR2: SGHRS and YFSETQ. There are 17 residues in the CDR3. CDR3 bases: TGCGCCAACAGCCCTTCAGGGGCCACCGCCTTATACAATGAGCAGTTCTTC. Protein product: CANSPSGATALYNEQFF.

The chain couples TRBV2 to TRBJ2-5, with TRBD2 as a possible D gene (6 bases). Trimming left V 4 bases short and J 5 bases short, with 17 bases between. CDR1 is SNHLY and CDR2 is FYNNEI in the germline V gene. The CDR3 has 15 residues. In DNA form, the CDR3 reads TGTGCCAGCAGTGTCTCCACTAGCCGGGGGGAGACCCAGTACTTC. Translation: CASSVSTSRGETQYF. The variable domain in full, with the rest retrieved from reference TRBV2 and TRBJ2-5, is EPEVTQTPSHQVTQMGQEVILRCVPISNHLYFYWYRQILGQKVEFLVSFYNNEISEKSEIFDDQFSVERPDGSNFTLKIRSTKLEDSAMYFCASSVSTSRGETQYFGPGTRLLVL.

To note about this clonotype: A single base separates this from a much larger clone, so it may be a read error. V and J are TRBV6-5 and TRBJ2-7; D may be TRBD1 (5 bases). The CDR3 runs to 15 residues. The V end lost 6 bases, the J end lost 7 bases, and 22 bases lay between the germline ends. Germline CDR1 MNHEY, CDR2 SVGAGI. CDR3 nucleotide sequence: TGTGCCAGCAGACAGGACGGGTTAGCTTACAATGAGCAGTACTTC. Its translation is CASRQDGLAYNEQYF.

This clonotype was found a few times. This chain joins TRBV3-1 and TRBJ2-7; D is unresolved. V was shortened by 2 bases and J by 2 bases, with 13 bases between the two germline ends. Germline CDR1 reads LGHDT; CDR2 reads YNNKEL (reference sequence). The CDR3 sequence is 15 residues long. In nucleotides, the CDR3 is TGTGCCAGCAGCCAATATTCTGCGCAGACCTACGAGCAGTACTTC. Translated, it gives CASSQYSAQTYEQYF.

The chain combines TRBV7-9 with TRBJ2-3; possible D gene TRBD1, 6 bases. The ends were cut back, 4 bases at V and 2 bases at J, with 16 bases in the middle. The CDR3 covers 16 residues. CDR1 SEHNR and CDR2 FQNEAQ come from the germline V gene (reference sequence). CDR3: CASSSEGTFYTDTQYF. The CDR3 nucleotides read TGTGCCAGCAGCTCTGAAGGGACATTTTACACAGATACGCAGTATTTT.

This clonotype was counted between two and nine times. V gene TRBV11-2 combines with J gene TRBJ2-5; 8 nucleotides line up with TRBD1. This CDR3 is 15 amino acids long. Losses at the gene ends were 2 bases for V and 4 bases for J; bases not matched to a gene: 6. Germline V gives CDR1 SGHAT, CDR2 FQNNGV. CDR3 sequence (DNA): TGTGCCAGCAGCTTACTACAGGGGGTAGTAGAGACCCAGTACTTC. The encoded protein is CASSLLQGVVETQYF.

CDR3 in amino acids: CASSPGDYSYNEQFF. The CDR3 DNA reads TGTGCCAGCAGCCCGGGGGATTACTCCTACAATGAGCAGTTCTTC. The V call is TRBV11-3, the J call TRBJ2-1; D may be TRBD2 (6 bases). Germline V CDR1 and CDR2: SGHNT, YENEEA. There are 15 residues in the CDR3. Trimming cost V 5 bases and J 0 bases, with 11 bases left between them. The whole variable domain, remainder taken from reference TRBV11-3 and TRBJ2-1, is EAGVVQSPRYKIIEKKQPVAFWCNPISGHNTLYWYLQNLGQGPELLIRYENEEAVDDSQLPKDRFSAERLKGVDSTLKIQPAELGDSAVYLCASSPGDYSYNEQFFGPGTRLTVL.

Concerning this clonotype: This clone may be a read error of a much larger clone one base away. The genes are TRBV6-6 and TRBJ2-7; tentative D call: TRBD1 (6 bases). The CDR3 is 15 amino acids. V was clipped by 0 bases and J by 4 bases, with 13 bases between them. Germline V gives CDR1 MNHNY, CDR2 SVGAGI (reference sequence). The CDR3 DNA reads as TGTGCCAGCAGTTACTCGGACAGCTTAGAGTACGAGCAGTACTTC. This encodes CASSYSDSLEYEQYF.

This clonotype has only a few counts. The CDR3 bases are TGCAGTGCTCCCATGGGGTTTTACTACGAGCAGTACTTC. Protein sequence: CSAPMGFYYEQYF. This chain uses TRBV20-1 with TRBJ2-7; D unclear. Trimming left V 5 bases short and J 3 bases short, with 14 bases between. Germline V CDR1 and CDR2: DFQATT, SNEGSKA (reference sequence). The CDR3 runs 13 residues.

This rearrangement joins TRBV5-6 to TRBJ1-4, with TRBD1 as a possible D gene (6 bases). The CDR3 is 15 residues long. Per the germline V gene, CDR1 is SGHDT and CDR2 is YYEEEE. Trimming removed 4 bases from V and 5 bases from J, with 15 bases in between. The CDR3 sequence is CASSLTGSRNEKLFF. The CDR3 nucleotides read TGTGCCAGCAGCCTTACAGGGTCAAGGAATGAAAAACTGTTTTTT.

This clonotype was seen ten or more times. The chain links TRBV7-8 to TRBJ2-3; D not certain. Germline V gene data show CDR1 as SGHVS and CDR2 as FQNEAQ. This CDR3 contains 13 residues. Trimming took off 2 bases at V and 4 bases at J, with 7 bases between the two ends. CDR3 sequence (DNA): TGTGCCAGCAGCTTACCATACCCAGATACGCAGTATTTT. This encodes CASSLPYPDTQYF.

This clonotype has just a few counts. V gene TRBV2 combines with J gene TRBJ2-1, with TRBD2 matching 10 bases. The CDR3 has 20 residues. The junction had 19 bases not matched to a gene; V was cut back by 8 bases and J by 0 bases. From germline, CDR1 is SNHLY and CDR2 FYNNEI. The CDR3 DNA is TGTGCCAGCCAAGGGAGGTGGGGGACTAGCGCTCAGAGCTCCTACAATGAGCAGTTCTTC. It translates to CASQGRWGTSAQSSYNEQFF.

The rearrangement links TRBV5-4 to TRBJ2-5, with D possibly TRBD2 on 6 matching bases. Germline V gene lookup returns CDR1 SGHNT and CDR2 YYREEE (reference sequence). V was shortened by 4 bases and J by 3 bases, with 13 bases between the two germline ends. CDR3 length equals 14 residues. The CDR3 nucleotides are TGTGCCAGCAGCCGCCCGGGAGCCGAAGAGACCCAGTACTTC. Its translation is CASSRPGAEETQYF.

Worth noting for this clonotype: One junction end disagrees with the germline gene, perhaps due to a read error. The chain employs TRBV7-2 and TRBJ2-1; D unresolved. Germline CDR1 SGHTA, CDR2 FQGNSA. The length of the CDR3 is 14 residues. The CDR3 loop reads CAGSLERTYNEQFF. CDR3 coding DNA: TGTGCCGGCAGCTTAGAGAGAACCTACAATGAGCAGTTCTTC.

With respect to this clonotype: Relative to the germline gene, one junction end is altered; a read error may explain this. The rearrangement uses TRBV5-1 and TRBJ1-6, with D perhaps TRBD1 (5 bases). The CDR3 is made up of 18 amino acids. CDR1 is SGHRS and CDR2 is YFSETQ in the germline V gene. Written as DNA, the CDR3 is TGCGCCAGCAGTCATCAAGGGCAGGGTGGAAGCGGTAATTCGCCCCTCCACTTT. Amino acid sequence: CASSHQGQGGSGNSPLHF. The variable domain in full, completed from reference TRBV5-1 and TRBJ1-6, reads KAGVTQTPRYLIKTRGQQVTLSCSPISGHRSVSWYQQTPGQGLQFLFEYFSETQRNKGNFPGRFSGRQFSNSRSEMNVSTLELGDSALYLCASSHQGQGGSGNSPLHFGNGTRLTVT.

The sample holds a few counts of this clonotype. V usage is TRBV20-1 and J usage is TRBJ2-1; D not resolved. CDR1 and CDR2 from the germline V gene are DFQATT and SNEGSKA (reference sequence). The CDR3 spans 12 residues. The germline V and J ends were trimmed by 3 bases and 9 bases, with 12 bases remaining between them. CDR3 bases: TGCAGTGCTAGCAATTTCCGGTTTGAGCAGTTCTTC. Its translation is CSASNFRFEQFF.

This chain uses TRBV20-1 with TRBJ2-3; tentatively, D is TRBD2 (5 bases). V was shortened by 3 bases and J by 4 bases, with 11 bases between the two germline ends. The CDR3 contains 13 residues. Germline V gene lookup returns CDR1 DFQATT and CDR2 SNEGSKA (reference sequence). For the CDR3, the DNA is TGCAGTGCTAGCGGGATGGGATCAGATACGCAGTATTTT. Amino acids: CSASGMGSDTQYF.

This clonotype was seen more than once but under ten times. The chain links TRBV28 to TRBJ2-1, with 7 positions matching TRBD2. J gave up 9 bases and V 1 base, and 12 bases lay outside the gene matches. Looked up from germline, CDR1 is MDHEN and CDR2 is SYDVKM. There are 16 residues in the CDR3. The chain's CDR3 is CASSLLGGSPLGEQFF. The CDR3 DNA reads as TGTGCCAGCAGTTTATTGGGCGGGAGCCCACTTGGTGAGCAGTTCTTC.

V gene TRBV29-1 combines with J gene TRBJ2-7; D gene uncertain. The germline CDR1 and CDR2 sequences are SQVTM and ANQGSEA. This CDR3 comprises 13 residues. Trimming left V 0 bases short and J 4 bases short, with 10 bases between. The CDR3 DNA reads TGCAGCGTTGAAGAAGGGCAGAATTACGAGCAGTACTTC. As protein: CSVEEGQNYEQYF.

Turning to this clonotype: At one of its ends the junction is not consistent with the germline gene, which may arise from a read error. This chain joins TRBV24-1 and TRBJ2-2, with D possibly matching TRBD1 (7 bases). Germline loops: CDR1 KGHDR, CDR2 SFDVKD. The CDR3 runs to 14 residues. The CDR3 region has the DNA TGTGCCACCAGGGGGACAGCGAACACCGGGGGGCTGTTTTTT. Protein: CATRGTANTGGLFF.

About this clonotype: The junction does not match germline at one end; this may be a read error. The chain uses TRBV19 and TRBJ1-5; D not certain. Germline V gene lookup returns CDR1 LNHDA and CDR2 SQIVND (reference sequence). This CDR3 region has 16 residues. CDR3 nucleotides: TGTGCCAGTAGTCTGGGCCGGGGATATAGCAATCAGCCTCAGCATTTT. This sequence encodes CASSLGRGYSNQPQHF.

This clonotype occurred many times. J is TRBJ2-1 and V is TRBV29-1; 13 nucleotides agree with TRBD2. The length of the CDR3 is 15 residues. Germline CDR1 and CDR2: SQVTM and ANQGSEA. V was clipped by 4 bases and J by 4 bases; unmatched bases: 4. The CDR3 nucleotides are TGCAGCGTTGGTGGACTAGCGGGAGTATACAATGAGCAGTTCTTC. Its protein is CSVGGLAGVYNEQFF.

The chain couples TRBV20-1 to TRBJ1-1; 9 positions agree with TRBD1. The length of the CDR3 is 15 residues. CDR1 is DFQATT and CDR2 is SNEGSKA in the germline V gene (reference sequence). Unmatched junction bases numbered 8, after V lost 3 bases and J lost 3 bases. Written as DNA, the CDR3 is TGCAGTGCTAGCACTGGACAGGGGCTGGACACTGAAGCTTTCTTT. This codes for CSASTGQGLDTEAFF.